The clone carrying this T cell receptor beta chain has a single count. This entry is derived from a study of T cells in Graves' hyperthyroidism and ophthalmopathy. The CDR3 extends over 13 amino acids. Trimming cost V 7 bases and J 2 bases, with 8 bases left between them. CDR1 and CDR2 (germline): MDHEN, SYDVKM. Amplification of TCR beta CDR3 regions used RNA as the template. A first-round RT-PCR of the TCR CDR3 used the HTBI primer set. TCRdb called the multiplex PCR reads again in MiXCR, with one record for every CDR3 protein. The profile shows 450,000 to 500,000 distinct CDR3 sequences, around a fifth of them singletons. Diagnoses rested on clinical symptoms, serum thyroxine and TRAb, thyroid ultrasound and orbital computed tomography.

The specimen sequenced was blood. This rearrangement joins TRBV28 to TRBJ2-2; a possible D gene is TRBD1 (5 bases). This TCR was sampled from a woman in her seventies with Graves' ophthalmopathy. The CDR3 reads CASIDSNTGELFF. The CDR3 nucleotides are TGTGCCAGCATCGACAGTAACACCGGGGAGCTGTTTTTT.